This TCR beta chain was identified during a study of cytomegalovirus exposure and HLA in healthy donors. As to this clone: Its specificity is unknown.

Study results and caveats: An observed cluster of highly shared sequence variants was recorded as a likely sequencing artifact. Earlier analysis yielded a pattern in which most TCR beta V segments were productive about 90% or about 30% of the time. Per published accounts, TCR beta sequences correctly predicted the HLA-A and HLA-B alleles of most subjects. The investigators catalogued 150 or so TCR beta chains as cytomegalovirus-associated.

PCR amplification relied on 60 Vbeta primers (plus 13 Jbeta primers). TCRdb's table, derived via immunoSEQ multiplex PCR, lists solely in-frame clones and lacks some. Here the sample spans fewer than 250,000 clones, roughly three quarters being singletons. CDR1 is MNHNS, CDR2 SASEGT, per germline. This CDR3 comprises 14 residues. Germline trimming cut 6 bases from V and 13 bases from J; bases unmatched to any gene: 14. V and J are TRBV6-1 and TRBJ2-1; 8 bases align to TRBD1. Sequencing was carried out using PBMCs. This sequence originates from a woman younger than 35 in good health and CMV-seronegative. The CDR3 reads CASRAPDRGFPQFF. DNA of the CDR3: TGTGCCAGCAGAGCCCCCGACAGGGGATTTCCCCAGTTCTTC.